The rows below give T cell receptor beta chains drawn from one sample of a study of cytotoxic CD8 clonotypes in ibrutinib-treated CLL. Method: immunoSEQ multiplex PCR; TCRdb's copy keeps in-frame clones and lacks some. The table includes about 200,000 clones, over 65% detected once. Sample: PBMCs, taken after 12 months of ibrutinib treatment. The receptors come from a human donor with chronic lymphocytic leukemia. Both conserved end residues are part of each CDR3. A D gene is named only where the DNA matches it firmly.

>-|TRBV2|TRBJ1-2
CASESVRAISNYGYTF
>TRBD1|TRBV9|TRBJ2-1
CASSVGYRGDEQFF
>-|TRBV9|TRBJ1-1
CASSDQSGGTEAFF
>TRBD2|TRBV19|TRBJ2-2
CASSINSGTTNTGELFF
>-|TRBV5-1|TRBJ1-1
CASSAPLRFARNTEAFF
>-|TRBV9|TRBJ2-1
CASSVGQVYNEQFF
>TRBD2|TRBV4-1|TRBJ2-7
CASSQPGASGFYEQYF
>TRBD2|TRBV28|TRBJ2-1
CASKASGDEQFF
>-|TRBV6-5|TRBJ2-7
CASTEGRRGSEQYF
>-|TRBV28|TRBJ1-5
CANRKQGGNQPQHF
>-|TRBV11-2|TRBJ2-2
CASSPSGEIPTGELFF
>-|TRBV9|TRBJ1-2
CASSVAGAYGYTF
>-|TRBV6-1|TRBJ2-3
CASVKDPGDTQYF
>-|TRBV11-2|TRBJ2-7
CASSLRGTNSYEQYF
>TRBD2|TRBV7-2|TRBJ2-1
CASSYIAGGSYNEQFF
>-|TRBV5-6|TRBJ1-4
CASSFSVGPNEKLFF
>TRBD2|TRBV30|TRBJ2-5
CAWSVGGSSETQYF
>-|TRBV7-3|TRBJ1-2
CATPAGIGYGYTF
>-|TRBV29-1|TRBJ1-1
CSVVRVRNTEAFF
>-|TRBV6-5|TRBJ2-5
CASSYDGRETQYF
>TRBD1|TRBV14|TRBJ1-4
CASSHYTGGSEKLFF
>-|TRBV11-2|TRBJ1-1
CASSPARMGTGTEAFF
>-|TRBV7-9|TRBJ1-4
CASSPAGTSTNEKLFF
>-|TRBV9|TRBJ1-5
CASSPPSKEAQHF
>TRBD1|TRBV28|TRBJ1-2
CASSLGGATGRGGYTF
>-|TRBV6-1|TRBJ1-1
CASSKDNIPNTEAFF
>-|TRBV19|TRBJ1-2
CASSYDRGYGYTF
>TRBD1|TRBV29-1|TRBJ1-2
CSVVKGQGDGYTF
>-|TRBV19|TRBJ1-1
CASRDTGLFAFF
>TRBD1|TRBV25-1|TRBJ1-1
CASSAHRGGTEAFF
>-|TRBV21-1|TRBJ2-7
CASSKPATNCPTQYEQYF